Included here is one TCR beta chain sequence, with context. The protocol was immunoSEQ multiplex PCR, while the TCRdb copy is restricted to in-frame clones and leaves out a portion. Of about 160,000 clones listed, about 90% are singletons. The data were taken from a study of cytomegalovirus exposure and HLA in healthy donors. CDR3 length: 14 amino acids. Germline CDR1 is LNHDA and CDR2 is SQIVND (reference sequence). V lost 7 bases and J lost 0, with 10 bases in between. J is TRBJ2-1 and V is TRBV19, with D perhaps TRBD2 (6 bases). The source is a woman under 30 in good health and CMV-seropositive. Sequencing was done on a sample of PBMCs. The CDR3 coding sequence is TGTGCCAGTATCGGAGGGAACTCCTACAATGAGCAGTTCTTC. This translates into CASIGGNSYNEQFF.